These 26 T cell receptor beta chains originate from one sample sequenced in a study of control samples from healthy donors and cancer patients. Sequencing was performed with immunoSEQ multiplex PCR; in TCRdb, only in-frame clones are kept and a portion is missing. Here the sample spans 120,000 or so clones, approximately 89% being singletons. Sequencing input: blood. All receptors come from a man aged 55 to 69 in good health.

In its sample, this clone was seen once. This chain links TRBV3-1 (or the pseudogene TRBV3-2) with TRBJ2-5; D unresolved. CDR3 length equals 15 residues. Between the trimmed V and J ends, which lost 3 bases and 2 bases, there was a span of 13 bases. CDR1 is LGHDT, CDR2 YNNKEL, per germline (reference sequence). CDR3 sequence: CASSHRTTIQETQYF. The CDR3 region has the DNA TGTGCCAGCAGCCACCGAACGACAATACAAGAGACCCAGTACTTC.

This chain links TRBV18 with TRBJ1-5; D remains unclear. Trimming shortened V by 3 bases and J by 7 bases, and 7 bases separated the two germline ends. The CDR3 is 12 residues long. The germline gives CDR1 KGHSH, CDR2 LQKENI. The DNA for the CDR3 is TGTGCCAGCTCACCTGACCAGCAGCCCCAGCATTTT. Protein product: CASSPDQQPQHF. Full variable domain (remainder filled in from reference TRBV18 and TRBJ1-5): NAGVMQNPRHLVRRRGQEARLRCSPMKGHSHVYWYRQLPEEGLKFMVYLQKENIIDESGMPKERFSAEFPKEGPSILRIQQVVRGDSAAYFCASSPDQQPQHFGDGTRLSIL.

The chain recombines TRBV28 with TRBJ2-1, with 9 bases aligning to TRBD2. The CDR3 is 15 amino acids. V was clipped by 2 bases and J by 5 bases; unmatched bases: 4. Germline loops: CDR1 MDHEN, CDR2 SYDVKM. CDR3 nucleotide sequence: TGTGCCAGCAGTTTAGTCGCGGGGGGGAACAATGAGCAGTTCTTC. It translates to CASSLVAGGNNEQFF.

The CDR3 is CASSDLLNLDSPLHF. The CDR3 DNA sequence: TGTGCCAGCAGTGATCTGCTTAACCTCGATTCACCCCTCCACTTT. The chain uses TRBV25-1 and TRBJ1-6; D not resolved. CDR3 length: 15 amino acids. Trimming removed 3 bases from V and 8 bases from J, with 14 bases in between. Germline V lookup: CDR1 MGHDK, CDR2 SYGVNS.

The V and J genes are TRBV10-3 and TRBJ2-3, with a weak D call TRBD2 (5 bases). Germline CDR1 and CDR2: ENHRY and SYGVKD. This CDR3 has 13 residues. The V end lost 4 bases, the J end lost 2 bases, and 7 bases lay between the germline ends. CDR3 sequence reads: CAISGEPTDTQYF. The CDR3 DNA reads TGTGCCATCAGTGGGGAGCCCACAGATACGCAGTATTTT.

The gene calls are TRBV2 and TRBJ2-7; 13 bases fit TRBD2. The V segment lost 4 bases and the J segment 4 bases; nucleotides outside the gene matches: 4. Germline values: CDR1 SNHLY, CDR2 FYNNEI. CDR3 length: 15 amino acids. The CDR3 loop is CASSGLAGGTYEQYF. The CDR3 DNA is TGTGCCAGCAGTGGACTAGCGGGGGGAACTTACGAGCAGTACTTC.

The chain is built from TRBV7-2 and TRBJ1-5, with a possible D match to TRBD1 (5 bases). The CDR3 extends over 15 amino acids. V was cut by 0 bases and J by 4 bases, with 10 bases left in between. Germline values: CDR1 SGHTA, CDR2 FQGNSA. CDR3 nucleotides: TGTGCCAGCAGCTTAGCGGGACTGCTTAATCAGCCCCAGCATTTT. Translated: CASSLAGLLNQPQHF.

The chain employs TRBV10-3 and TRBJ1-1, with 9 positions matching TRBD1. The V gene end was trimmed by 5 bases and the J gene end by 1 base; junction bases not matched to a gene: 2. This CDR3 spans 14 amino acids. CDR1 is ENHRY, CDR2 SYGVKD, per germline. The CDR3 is CAISTGQGNTEAFF. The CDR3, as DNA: TGTGCCATCAGTACGGGACAGGGGAACACTGAAGCTTTCTTT.

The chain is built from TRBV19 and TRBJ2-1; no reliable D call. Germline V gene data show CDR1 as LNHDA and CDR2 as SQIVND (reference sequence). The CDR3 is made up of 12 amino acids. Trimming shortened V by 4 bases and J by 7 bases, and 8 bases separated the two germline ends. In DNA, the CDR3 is TGTGCCAGTAGTAATCCAGGAAATGAGCAGTTCTTC. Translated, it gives CASSNPGNEQFF.

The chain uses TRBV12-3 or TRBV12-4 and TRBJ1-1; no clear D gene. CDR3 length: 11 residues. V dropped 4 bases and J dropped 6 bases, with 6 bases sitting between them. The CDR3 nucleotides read TGTGCCAGCAGTTCTCTGGCTGAAGCTTTCTTT. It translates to CASSSLAEAFF.

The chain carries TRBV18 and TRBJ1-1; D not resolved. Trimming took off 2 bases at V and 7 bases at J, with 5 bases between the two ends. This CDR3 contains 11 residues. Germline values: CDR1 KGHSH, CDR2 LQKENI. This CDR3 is CASSPGVEAFF. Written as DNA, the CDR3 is TGTGCCAGCTCACCAGGGGTTGAAGCTTTCTTT.

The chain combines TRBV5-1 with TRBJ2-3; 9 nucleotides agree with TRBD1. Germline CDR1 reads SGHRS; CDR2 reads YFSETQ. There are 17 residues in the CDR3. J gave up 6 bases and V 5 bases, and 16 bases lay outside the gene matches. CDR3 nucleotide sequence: TGCGCCAGCAGTTCCGTGCCGAACCGACAGGGGGGGGATACGCAGTATTTT. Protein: CASSSVPNRQGGDTQYF.

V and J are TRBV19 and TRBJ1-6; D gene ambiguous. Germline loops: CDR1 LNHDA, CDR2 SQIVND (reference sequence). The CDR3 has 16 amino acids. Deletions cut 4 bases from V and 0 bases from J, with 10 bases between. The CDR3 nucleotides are TGTGCCAGTAGTACTGGAGAGAGCTCCTATAATTCACCCCTCCACTTT. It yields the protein CASSTGESSYNSPLHF.

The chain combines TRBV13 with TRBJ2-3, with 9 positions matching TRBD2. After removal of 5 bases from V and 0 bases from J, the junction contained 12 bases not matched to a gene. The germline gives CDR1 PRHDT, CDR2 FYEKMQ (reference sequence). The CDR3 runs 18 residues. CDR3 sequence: CASSPRDAGGLSTDTQYF. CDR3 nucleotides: TGTGCCAGCAGCCCGAGGGACGCGGGGGGGCTAAGCACAGATACGCAGTATTTT.

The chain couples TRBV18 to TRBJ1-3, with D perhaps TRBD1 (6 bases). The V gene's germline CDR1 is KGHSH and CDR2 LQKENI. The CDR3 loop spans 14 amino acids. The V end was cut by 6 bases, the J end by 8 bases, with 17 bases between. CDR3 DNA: TGTGCCAGCTCCCAAAGTTCTGAGGGGGACACCATATATTTT. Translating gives CASSQSSEGDTIYF.

CDR3 residues: CASIPGQGFGYGYTF. CDR3 DNA: TGTGCCAGTATCCCGGGACAGGGGTTCGGATATGGCTACACCTTC. The chain links TRBV19 to TRBJ1-2; 10 bases fit TRBD1. The CDR3 spans 15 residues. V lost 7 bases to trimming and J lost 5 bases; unmatched junction nucleotides: 10. Germline CDR1 and CDR2: LNHDA and SQIVND (reference sequence).

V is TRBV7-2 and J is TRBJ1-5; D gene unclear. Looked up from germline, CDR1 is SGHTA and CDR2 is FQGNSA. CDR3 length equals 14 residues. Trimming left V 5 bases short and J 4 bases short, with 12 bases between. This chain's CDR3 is CASSLGWGNQPQHF. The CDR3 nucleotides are TGTGCCAGCAGCCTGGGCTGGGGTAATCAGCCCCAGCATTTT.

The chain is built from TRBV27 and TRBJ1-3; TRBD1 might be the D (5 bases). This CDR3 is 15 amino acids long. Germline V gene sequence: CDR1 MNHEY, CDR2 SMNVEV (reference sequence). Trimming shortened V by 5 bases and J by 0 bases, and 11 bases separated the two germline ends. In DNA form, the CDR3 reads TGTGCCAGCAGTGACGCAGGGTTCTCTGGAAACACCATATATTTT. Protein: CASSDAGFSGNTIYF.

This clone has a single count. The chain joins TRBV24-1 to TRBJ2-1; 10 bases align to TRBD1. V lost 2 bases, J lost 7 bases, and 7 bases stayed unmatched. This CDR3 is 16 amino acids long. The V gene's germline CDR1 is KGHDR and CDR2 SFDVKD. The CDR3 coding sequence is TGTGCCACCAGTGATTGGGGGACAGGGGTAGTAAATGAGCAGTTCTTC. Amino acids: CATSDWGTGVVNEQFF.

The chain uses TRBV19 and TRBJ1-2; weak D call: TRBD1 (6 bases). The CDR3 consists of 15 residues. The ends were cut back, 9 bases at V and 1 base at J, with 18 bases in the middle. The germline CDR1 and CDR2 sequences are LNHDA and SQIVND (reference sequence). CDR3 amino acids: CASRTASALNYGYTF. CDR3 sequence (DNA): TGTGCCAGCCGGACAGCGAGCGCCCTTAACTATGGCTACACCTTC. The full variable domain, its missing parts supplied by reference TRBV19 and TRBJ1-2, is DGGITQSPKYLFRKEGQNVTLSCEQNLNHDAMYWYRQDPGQGLRLIYYSQIVNDFQKGDIAEGYSVSREKKESFPLTVTSAQKNPTAFYLCASRTASALNYGYTFGSGTRLTVV.

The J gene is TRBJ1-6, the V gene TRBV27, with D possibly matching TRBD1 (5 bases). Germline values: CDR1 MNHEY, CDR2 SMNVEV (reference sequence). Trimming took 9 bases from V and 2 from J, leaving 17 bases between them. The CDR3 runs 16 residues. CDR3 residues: CARSPRGVTYNSPLHF. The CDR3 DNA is TGTGCCAGATCACCCCGGGGGGTGACCTATAATTCACCCCTCCACTTT.

CDR3 in amino acids: CASSLEFWADSEQFF. CDR3 sequence (DNA): TGTGCCAGCAGCTTAGAGTTCTGGGCAGACAGTGAGCAGTTCTTC. The rearrangement uses TRBV7-2 and TRBJ2-1; tentative D call: TRBD1 (5 bases). CDR1 SGHTA and CDR2 FQGNSA come from the germline V gene. Trimming shortened V by 1 base and J by 9 bases, and 16 bases separated the two germline ends. CDR3 size: 15 residues.

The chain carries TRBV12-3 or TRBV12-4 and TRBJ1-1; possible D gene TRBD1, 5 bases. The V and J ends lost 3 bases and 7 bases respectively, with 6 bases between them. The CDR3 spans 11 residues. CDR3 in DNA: TGTGCCAGCAGTTTTGGGGGTGAAGCTTTCTTT. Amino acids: CASSFGGEAFF.

The CDR3 DNA follows: TGTGCCAGCAGCTCCCGACTAGCGGGGGCGACAGATACGCAGTATTTT. Its protein is CASSSRLAGATDTQYF. The chain uses TRBV7-2 and TRBJ2-3; TRBD2 matches at 12 bases. Germline V CDR1 and CDR2: SGHTA, FQGNSA. This CDR3 has 16 residues. With V trimmed by 4 bases and J by 3 bases, 5 bases remained unmatched.

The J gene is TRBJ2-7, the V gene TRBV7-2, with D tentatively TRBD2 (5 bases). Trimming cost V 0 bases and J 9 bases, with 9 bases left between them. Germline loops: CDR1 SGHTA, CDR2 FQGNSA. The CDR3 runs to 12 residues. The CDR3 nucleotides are TGTGCCAGCAGCTTAGCCCTTGGAGGGCAGTACTTC. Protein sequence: CASSLALGGQYF.

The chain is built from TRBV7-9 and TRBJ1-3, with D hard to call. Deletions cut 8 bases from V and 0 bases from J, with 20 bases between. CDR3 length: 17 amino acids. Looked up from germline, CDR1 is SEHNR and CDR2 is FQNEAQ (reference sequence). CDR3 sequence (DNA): TGTGCCAGCCTCAGTGGCGGAAGCGGAAACTCTGGAAACACCATATATTTT. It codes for CASLSGGSGNSGNTIYF.